This TCR beta chain was recorded in a study of shared clonotypes between healthy human individuals. Findings of the study overall: Generation probability values for non-shared clonotypes were lower than those for clonotypes shared by all four donors.

Several immunoSEQ plates received, in even portions, the genomic DNA of each subset. Assay: immunoSEQ multiplex PCR; the TCRdb copy retains only in-frame clones and omits some. The sample contains fewer than 2.5 million clones, roughly 93% of which appear only once. Germline CDR1 reads LNHNV; CDR2 reads YYDKDF (reference sequence). The CDR3 runs to 14 residues. Trimming took off 0 bases at V and 4 bases at J, with 10 bases between the two ends. Notes on this clone: The antigen remains undetermined.

The chain combines TRBV15 with TRBJ2-7, with D possibly being TRBD2 (5 bases). The origin of this receptor is a young man in good health. Some clones in this sample may be carry-over from other donors' samples. The source material was naive CD4+ T cells from PBMCs. The subset: CD45RA+ positively selected. The CDR3 DNA reads as TGTGCCACCAGCAGAGATCCTGACTATTACGAGCAGTACTTC. This encodes CATSRDPDYYEQYF. Full variable domain (rest looked up from reference TRBV15 and TRBJ2-7): DAMVIQNPRYQVTQFGKPVTLSCSQTLNHNVMYWYQQKSSQAPKLLFHYYDKDFNNEADTPDNFQSRRPNTSFCFLDIRSPGLGDTAMYLCATSRDPDYYEQYFGPGTRLTVT.